This TCR beta chain was recorded in a study of identical twins. cDNA molecules carried unique molecular identifiers, and template switching added a universal primer site. TCRdb passed the 5' RACE reads through MiXCR, listing each CDR3 protein once. The sample yields approximately 590,000 distinct CDR3 sequences, 9% to 10% seen once. Details on this clonotype: An end of the junction differs from the germline gene, which may be a read error.

Germline loops: CDR1 SQVTM, CDR2 ANQGSEA. CDR3 length: 14 amino acids. These sequences were also reported in another study, on yellow fever vaccine responses in identical twins. Turning to that study: Convergence reportedly seemed to mark part of the twins' vaccine T cell response, with personalization marking the rest.

Sequenced: PBMCs. The sequence was collected from a woman younger than 30 in good health. The chain carries TRBV29-1 and TRBJ2-7, with D possibly being TRBD2 (5 bases). The DNA of the CDR3 is TGCAGCGTGGAAGGAAGTCCCGGGGAGTACGAGCAGTACTTC. This encodes CSVEGSPGEYEQYF.